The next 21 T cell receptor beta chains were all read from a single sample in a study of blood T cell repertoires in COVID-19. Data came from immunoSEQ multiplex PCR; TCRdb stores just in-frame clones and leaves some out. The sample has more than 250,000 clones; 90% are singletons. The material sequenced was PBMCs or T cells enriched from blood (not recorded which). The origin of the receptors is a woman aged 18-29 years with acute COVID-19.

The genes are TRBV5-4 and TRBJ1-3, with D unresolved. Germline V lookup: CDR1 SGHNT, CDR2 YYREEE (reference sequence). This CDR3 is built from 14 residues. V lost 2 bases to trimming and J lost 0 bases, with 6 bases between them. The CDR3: CASSFFHSGNTIYF. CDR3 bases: TGTGCCAGCAGCTTTTTCCACTCTGGAAACACCATATATTTT.

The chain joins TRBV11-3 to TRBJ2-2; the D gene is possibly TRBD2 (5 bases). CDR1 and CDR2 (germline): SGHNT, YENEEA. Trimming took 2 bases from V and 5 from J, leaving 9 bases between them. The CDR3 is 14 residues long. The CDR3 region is CASSLYGGTGELFF. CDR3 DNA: TGTGCCAGCAGCTTATATGGCGGGACCGGGGAGCTGTTTTTT.

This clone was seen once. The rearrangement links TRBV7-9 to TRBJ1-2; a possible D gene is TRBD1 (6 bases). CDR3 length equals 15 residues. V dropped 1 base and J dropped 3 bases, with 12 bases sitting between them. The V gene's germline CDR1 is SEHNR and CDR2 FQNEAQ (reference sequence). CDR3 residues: CASSLERTADYGYTF. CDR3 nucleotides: TGTGCCAGCAGCTTAGAACGGACAGCAGACTATGGCTACACCTTC.

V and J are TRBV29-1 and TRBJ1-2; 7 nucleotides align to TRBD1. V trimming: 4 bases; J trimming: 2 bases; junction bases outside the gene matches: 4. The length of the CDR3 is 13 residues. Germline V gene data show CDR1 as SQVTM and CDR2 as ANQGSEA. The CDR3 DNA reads TGCAGCGTTGGAGGGGGCGACAACTATGGCTACACCTTC. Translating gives CSVGGGDNYGYTF.

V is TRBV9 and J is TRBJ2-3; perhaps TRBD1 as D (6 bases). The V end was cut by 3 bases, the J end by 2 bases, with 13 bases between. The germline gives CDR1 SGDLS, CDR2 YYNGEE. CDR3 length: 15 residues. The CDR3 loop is CASSGGTTPTDTQYF. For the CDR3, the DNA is TGTGCCAGCAGCGGTGGGACAACACCCACAGATACGCAGTATTTT.

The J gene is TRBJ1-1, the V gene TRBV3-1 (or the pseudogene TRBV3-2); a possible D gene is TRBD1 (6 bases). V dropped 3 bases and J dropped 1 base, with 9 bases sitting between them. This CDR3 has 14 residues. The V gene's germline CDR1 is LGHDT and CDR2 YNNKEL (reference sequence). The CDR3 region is CASSQGGGNTEAFF. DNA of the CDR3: TGTGCCAGCAGCCAGGGAGGGGGGAACACTGAAGCTTTCTTT.

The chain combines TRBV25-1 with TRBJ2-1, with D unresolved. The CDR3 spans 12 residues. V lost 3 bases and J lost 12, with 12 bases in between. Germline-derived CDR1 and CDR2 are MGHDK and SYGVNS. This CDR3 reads CASSDLLGAQFF. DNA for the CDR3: TGTGCCAGCAGTGACCTCCTAGGTGCGCAGTTCTTC. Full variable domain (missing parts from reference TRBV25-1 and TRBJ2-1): EADIYQTPRYLVIGTGKKITLECSQTMGHDKMYWYQQDPGMELHLIHYSYGVNSTEKGDLSSESTVSRIRTEHFPLTLESARPSHTSQYLCASSDLLGAQFFGPGTRLTVL.

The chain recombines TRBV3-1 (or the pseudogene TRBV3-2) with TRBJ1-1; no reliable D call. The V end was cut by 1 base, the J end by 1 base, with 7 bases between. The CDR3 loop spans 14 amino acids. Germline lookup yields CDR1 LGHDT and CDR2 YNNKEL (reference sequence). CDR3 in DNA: TGTGCCAGCAGCCAAGCTCCAGGGAACACTGAAGCTTTCTTT. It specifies CASSQAPGNTEAFF.

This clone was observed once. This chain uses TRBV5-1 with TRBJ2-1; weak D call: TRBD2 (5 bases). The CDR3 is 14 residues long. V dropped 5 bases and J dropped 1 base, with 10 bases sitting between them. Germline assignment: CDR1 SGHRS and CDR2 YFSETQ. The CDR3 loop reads CASRFEGSYNEQFF. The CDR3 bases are TGCGCCAGCAGATTCGAGGGTTCCTACAATGAGCAGTTCTTC.

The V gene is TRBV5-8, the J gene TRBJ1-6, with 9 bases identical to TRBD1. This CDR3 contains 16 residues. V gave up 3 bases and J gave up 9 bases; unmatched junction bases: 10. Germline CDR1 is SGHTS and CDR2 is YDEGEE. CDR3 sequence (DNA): TGTGCCAGCAGCTCAAGGACAGGGGTAAAGGGTTCACCCCTCCACTTT. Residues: CASSSRTGVKGSPLHF.

CDR3 loop: CASSLIRGGSYNEQFF. The CDR3 nucleotides read TGTGCCAGCAGCTTAATCCGGGGGGGCTCCTACAATGAGCAGTTCTTC. The chain uses TRBV7-9 and TRBJ2-1, with TRBD2 matching over 8 bases. Looked up from germline, CDR1 is SEHNR and CDR2 is FQNEAQ (reference sequence). This CDR3 is built from 16 residues. The trim removed 2 bases at V and 0 bases at J, leaving 3 bases unmatched.

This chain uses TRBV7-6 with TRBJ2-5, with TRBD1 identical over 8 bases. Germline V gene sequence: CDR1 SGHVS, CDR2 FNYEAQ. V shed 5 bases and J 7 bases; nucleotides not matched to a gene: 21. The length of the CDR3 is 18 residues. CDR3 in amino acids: CASSPGPTDRGGYGTQYF. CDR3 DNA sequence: TGTGCCAGCAGCCCAGGCCCCACTGACAGGGGTGGGTATGGGACCCAGTACTTC.

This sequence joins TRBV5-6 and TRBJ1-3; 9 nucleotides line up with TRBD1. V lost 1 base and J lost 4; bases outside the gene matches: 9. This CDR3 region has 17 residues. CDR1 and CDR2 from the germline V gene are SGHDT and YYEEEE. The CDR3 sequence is CASSLTDRGRVGNTIYF. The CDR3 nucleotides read TGTGCCAGCAGCTTGACGGACAGGGGACGGGTGGGAAACACCATATATTTT.

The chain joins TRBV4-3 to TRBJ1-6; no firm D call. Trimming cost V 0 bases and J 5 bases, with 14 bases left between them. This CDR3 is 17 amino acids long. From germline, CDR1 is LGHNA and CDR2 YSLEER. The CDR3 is CASSQEFRTGNNSPLHF. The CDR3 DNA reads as TGCGCCAGCAGCCAAGAGTTCCGGACGGGAAATAATTCACCCCTCCACTTT.

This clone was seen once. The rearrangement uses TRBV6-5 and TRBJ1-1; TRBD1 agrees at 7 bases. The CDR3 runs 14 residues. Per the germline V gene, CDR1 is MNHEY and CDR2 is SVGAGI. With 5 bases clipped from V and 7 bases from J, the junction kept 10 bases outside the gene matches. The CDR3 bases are TGTGCCAGCAGTCCCAGAGACGGACAGGATGAAGCTTTCTTT. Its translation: CASSPRDGQDEAFF.

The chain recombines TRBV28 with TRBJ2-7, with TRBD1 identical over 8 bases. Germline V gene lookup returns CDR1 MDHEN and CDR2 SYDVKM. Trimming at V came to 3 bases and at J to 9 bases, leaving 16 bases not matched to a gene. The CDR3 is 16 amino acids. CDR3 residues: CASSFAPRTGLRVQYF. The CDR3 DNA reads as TGTGCCAGCAGTTTCGCACCCAGGACAGGGCTTAGGGTGCAGTACTTC.

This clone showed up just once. Here the CDR3 DNA reads TGCGCCAGCTTTTTGACATGGACTAACACCGGGGAGCTGTTTTTT. It translates to CASFLTWTNTGELFF. The chain employs TRBV10-2 and TRBJ2-2; D may be TRBD2 (5 bases). The V gene's germline CDR1 is WSHSY and CDR2 SAAADI. V lost 8 bases and J lost 2, with 15 bases in between. The CDR3 covers 15 residues.

The CDR3 loop is CAWASAQYNEQFF. The CDR3 DNA reads TGTGCCTGGGCTAGCGCCCAATACAATGAGCAGTTCTTC. This chain joins TRBV30 and TRBJ2-1; D possibly corresponds to TRBD2 (6 bases). Per germline, CDR1 GTSNPN and CDR2 SVGIG (reference sequence). This CDR3 is 13 amino acids long. V was cut by 5 bases and J by 4 bases, with 12 bases left in between. The variable domain in full, with the rest retrieved from reference TRBV30 and TRBJ2-1, is SQTIHQWPATLVQPVGSPLSLECTVEGTSNPNLYWYRQAAGRGLQLLFYSVGIGQISSEVPQNLSASRPQDRQFILSSKKLLLSDSGFYLCAWASAQYNEQFFGPGTRLTVL.

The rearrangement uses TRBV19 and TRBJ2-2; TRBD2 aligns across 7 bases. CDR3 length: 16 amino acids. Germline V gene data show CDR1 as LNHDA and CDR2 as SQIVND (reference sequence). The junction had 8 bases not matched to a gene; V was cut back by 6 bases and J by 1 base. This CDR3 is CASRTLAEMNTGELFF. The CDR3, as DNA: TGTGCCAGTAGGACTCTAGCGGAGATGAACACCGGGGAGCTGTTTTTT.

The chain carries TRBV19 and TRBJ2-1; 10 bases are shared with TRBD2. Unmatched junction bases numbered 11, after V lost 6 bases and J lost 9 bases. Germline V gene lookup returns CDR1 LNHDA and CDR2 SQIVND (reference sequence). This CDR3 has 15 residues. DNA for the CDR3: TGTGCCAGTAGGCCCTCAGCGGGAGGGTCTGGTGAGCAGTTCTTC. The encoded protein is CASRPSAGGSGEQFF.

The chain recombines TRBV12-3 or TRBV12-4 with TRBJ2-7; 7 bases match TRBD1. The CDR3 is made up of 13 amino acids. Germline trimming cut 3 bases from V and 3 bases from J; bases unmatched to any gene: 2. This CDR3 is CASSFRTGYEQYF. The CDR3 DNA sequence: TGTGCCAGCAGTTTTAGGACAGGCTACGAGCAGTACTTC.